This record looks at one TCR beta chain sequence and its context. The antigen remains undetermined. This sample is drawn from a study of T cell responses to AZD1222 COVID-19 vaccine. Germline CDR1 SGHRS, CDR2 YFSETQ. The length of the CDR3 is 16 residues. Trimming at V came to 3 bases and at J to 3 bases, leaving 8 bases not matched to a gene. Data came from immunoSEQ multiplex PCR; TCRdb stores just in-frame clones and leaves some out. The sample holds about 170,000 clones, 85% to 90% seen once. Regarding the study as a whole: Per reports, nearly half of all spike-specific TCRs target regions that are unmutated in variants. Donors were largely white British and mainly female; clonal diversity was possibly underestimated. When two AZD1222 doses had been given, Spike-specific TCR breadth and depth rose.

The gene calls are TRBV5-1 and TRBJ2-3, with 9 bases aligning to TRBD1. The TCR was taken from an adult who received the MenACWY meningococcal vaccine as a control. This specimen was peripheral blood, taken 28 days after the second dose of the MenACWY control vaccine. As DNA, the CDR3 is TGCGCCAGCAGCTCAGGACAGGGGTCGGGTACAGATACGCAGTATTTT. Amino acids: CASSSGQGSGTDTQYF.